This entry lists 4 T cell receptor beta chains sequenced from one sample in a study of cytomegalovirus exposure and HLA in healthy donors. Primers for the PCR totalled 60 Vbeta and 13 Jbeta. The method was immunoSEQ multiplex PCR; TCRdb's version includes in-frame clones alone and lacks a portion of them. The sample contains fewer than 95,000 clones, 85% of which appear only once. Sequencing was carried out using PBMCs. These receptors were obtained from a middle-aged man in good health and CMV-seropositive.

This clone was picked up a small number of times. The rearrangement links TRBV5-6 to TRBJ2-7, with D perhaps matching TRBD1 (6 bases). CDR3 length equals 14 residues. Trimming cost V 7 bases and J 0 bases, with 14 bases left between them. CDR1 is SGHDT, CDR2 YYEEEE, per germline. Written as DNA, the CDR3 is TGTGCCAGCGGCCCATGGGACAACTCCTACGAGCAGTACTTC. This sequence encodes CASGPWDNSYEQYF. Based on the CDR3 plus reference TRBV5-6 and TRBJ2-7, the full variable domain is DAGVTQSPTHLIKTRGQQVTLRCSPKSGHDTVSWYQQALGQGPQFIFQYYEEEERQRGNFPDRFSGHQFPNYSSELNVNALLLGDSALYLCASGPWDNSYEQYFGPGTRLTVT.

The chain has TRBV6-1 and TRBJ2-6, with D unresolved. The CDR3 runs to 14 residues. V shed 4 bases and J shed 2 bases, with 6 bases lying between them. Germline values: CDR1 MNHNS, CDR2 SASEGT. Here the CDR3 reads CASSALTGANVLTF. The CDR3 bases are TGTGCCAGCAGTGCCCTTACTGGGGCCAACGTCCTGACTTTC.

The CDR3 here is CASSLGLAGIYEQYF. CDR3 nucleotides: TGCGCCAGCAGCTTGGGACTAGCGGGGATCTACGAGCAGTACTTC. The rearrangement joins TRBV5-1 to TRBJ2-7; the match to TRBD2 covers 11 bases. After removal of 0 bases from V and 3 bases from J, the junction contained 2 bases not matched to a gene. The CDR3 covers 15 residues. Germline-derived CDR1 and CDR2 are SGHRS and YFSETQ.

Comments on this clone: Its ends do not fully match the called genes, so a read error is possible. The chain has TRBV9 and TRBJ2-5; 8 nucleotides line up with TRBD2. In germline, CDR1 is SGDLS, CDR2 YYNGEE. The CDR3 has 16 residues. For the CDR3, the DNA is TGTGCCAGCAGCTATGGGCCGGGGGGGAACCAGGAGACCCAGTACTTC. It translates to CASSYGPGGNQETQYF.